These 15 T cell receptor beta chains share one sample of origin, sequenced in a study of T cells expressing NK-cell markers. One entry per CDR3 protein, without DNA, is what TCRdb gives after re-calling the 5' RACE reads. The sample totals a few hundred thousand distinct CDR3 sequences. The material sequenced was blood T cells: a sorted CD56 or NKG2C T cell subset, CD4+ or CD8+ T cells, or bulk PBMC T cells (not recorded which). All receptors come from a woman aged 45 to 65 in good health.

The CDR3 sequence: CSARDGDLTSAKNIQYF. The chain couples TRBV20-1 to TRBJ2-4. The germline gives CDR1 DFQATT, CDR2 SNEGSKA (reference sequence). The CDR3 runs 17 residues.

The chain joins TRBV29-1 to TRBJ2-1; TCRdb reports TRBD1, a call that lacks DNA to check it against. There are 14 residues in the CDR3. Germline CDR1 reads SQVTM; CDR2 reads ANQGSEA. The CDR3 sequence is CSVERGRRFGEQFF.

The chain recombines TRBV12-3 or TRBV12-4 with TRBJ2-5; without DNA, the TCRdb call of TRBD2 cannot be checked. The CDR3 covers 15 residues. The CDR3: CASSKGTSLQETQYF.

The rearrangement joins TRBV12-3 or TRBV12-4 to TRBJ2-1; no DNA is available, so the TRBD1 call from TCRdb remains unchecked. The CDR3 length is 13 residues. CDR3 loop: CASRGQGANEQFF.

The chain is built from TRBV11-2 and TRBJ2-1; the TRBD2 assignment by TCRdb is unverifiable without DNA. This CDR3 comprises 14 residues. Germline assignment: CDR1 SGHAT and CDR2 FQNNGV. CDR3 residues: CASSETRGEGEQFF.

The V and J genes are TRBV6-4 and TRBJ2-1. The CDR3 extends over 13 amino acids. Germline CDR1 MRHNA, CDR2 SNTAGT. CDR3 loop: CASSLEVLGEQFF.

The genes are TRBV5-1 and TRBJ2-3; TCRdb's assignment of TRBD1 cannot be checked, as there is no DNA. This CDR3 region has 16 residues. Germline lookup yields CDR1 SGHRS and CDR2 YFSETQ. This chain's CDR3 is CASSPTVAGAEDTQYF.

The rearrangement uses TRBV7-2 and TRBJ2-7; TCRdb selects TRBD1, and the lack of DNA leaves this call unchecked. The CDR3 sequence is 15 residues long. From germline, CDR1 is SGHTA and CDR2 FQGNSA. The chain's CDR3 is CASSRRRGSDYEQYF.

The rearrangement links TRBV5-6 to TRBJ1-6. The CDR3 runs to 14 residues. CDR1 SGHDT and CDR2 YYEEEE come from the germline V gene. CDR3 sequence reads: CASSLGRMDSPLHF.

The rearrangement joins TRBV24-1 to TRBJ2-3; TCRdb picks TRBD2, but there is no DNA to check that call. The CDR3 loop spans 16 amino acids. The germline V gene encodes CDR1 KGHDR and CDR2 SFDVKD. This chain's CDR3 is CATSDPSSGSRDTQYF.

The genes are TRBV3-1 and TRBJ2-3; the D call of TRBD2 rests on TCRdb alone, since no DNA is present to check it. Germline CDR1 is LGHDT and CDR2 is YNNKEL (reference sequence). The CDR3 loop spans 13 amino acids. This CDR3 reads CASSEGLVGAQYF.

This rearrangement joins TRBV5-6 to TRBJ1-2. Germline V gives CDR1 SGHDT, CDR2 YYEEEE. This CDR3 region has 16 residues. This CDR3 is CASSQFGQITNYGYTF. Based on the CDR3 plus reference TRBV5-6 and TRBJ1-2, the full variable domain is DAGVTQSPTHLIKTRGQQVTLRCSPKSGHDTVSWYQQALGQGPQFIFQYYEEEERQRGNFPDRFSGHQFPNYSSELNVNALLLGDSALYLCASSQFGQITNYGYTFGSGTRLTVV.

The V call is TRBV2, the J call TRBJ2-5. Per germline, CDR1 SNHLY and CDR2 FYNNEI. The CDR3 length is 13 residues. The CDR3 is CASSEEEVMTQYF.

The chain employs TRBV12-3 or TRBV12-4 and TRBJ1-2; as DNA is missing, the TRBD1 call by TCRdb cannot be tested. The CDR3 loop spans 13 amino acids. The CDR3 is CASSSRPLSSYTF.

V usage is TRBV4-1 and J usage is TRBJ2-2. Germline lookup yields CDR1 MGHRA and CDR2 YSYEKL. The CDR3 is 16 amino acids. CDR3 loop: CASSQDAAEWAGELFF.